This T cell receptor beta chain was sequenced for a study of cytomegalovirus exposure and HLA in healthy donors. Across the whole study: The use of the same platform for the roughly 130 validation repertoires and the roughly 730 first-cohort repertoires was reported by a later analysis.

The ends were cut back, 3 bases at V and 4 bases at J, with 12 bases in the middle. Germline-derived CDR1 and CDR2 are MNHEY and SVGAGI. The CDR3 has 14 amino acids. Assay used: immunoSEQ multiplex PCR; TCRdb lists only in-frame clones, some missing. The sample consists of about 38,000 clones, approximately 95% of them appearing once. This sequence originates from a man aged 18 to 29 in good health and CMV-seronegative. The V call is TRBV6-5, the J call TRBJ1-2; D possibly corresponds to TRBD1 (5 bases). What was sequenced was PBMCs. The CDR3 here is CASSYGRASYGYTF. The CDR3 DNA is TGTGCCAGCAGTTATGGCAGGGCCTCCTATGGCTACACCTTC.